The next 19 T cell receptor beta chains were all read from a single sample in a study of T cell responses to AZD1222 COVID-19 vaccine. Some clones are missing from TCRdb's copy, which holds only in-frame ones; the method was immunoSEQ multiplex PCR. The table shows roughly 70,000 clones, with 83% occurring only once. The sample here was peripheral blood, taken 28 days after the second AZD1222 dose. The receptor source for this set is an adult who received the AZD1222 COVID-19 vaccine.

J is TRBJ1-5 and V is TRBV19, with 8 bases lining up with TRBD1. The CDR3 extends over 15 amino acids. CDR1 and CDR2 from the germline V gene are LNHDA and SQIVND (reference sequence). Losses at the gene ends were 5 bases for V and 4 bases for J; bases not matched to a gene: 7. This chain's CDR3 is CASSQSRGRNQPQHF. The DNA for the CDR3 is TGTGCCAGTAGTCAGTCCAGGGGGCGGAATCAGCCCCAGCATTTT.

J is TRBJ2-5 and V is TRBV20-1; possibly TRBD1 for D (6 bases). V was clipped by 3 bases and J by 5 bases, with 16 bases between them. CDR1 is DFQATT, CDR2 SNEGSKA, per germline (reference sequence). The CDR3 has 14 amino acids. This chain's CDR3 is CSASQQAQGETQYF. The CDR3 DNA is TGCAGTGCTAGTCAACAGGCTCAGGGGGAGACCCAGTACTTC.

The J gene is TRBJ1-2, the V gene TRBV28, with D perhaps matching TRBD1 (6 bases). The CDR3 runs to 15 residues. V lost 5 bases to trimming and J lost 4 bases, with 17 bases between them. Germline V gives CDR1 MDHEN, CDR2 SYDVKM. CDR3 sequence (DNA): TGTGCCAGCAGTCAAAGACAGGCGCTAGGCTATGGCTACACCTTC. Protein sequence: CASSQRQALGYGYTF.

This chain links TRBV4-3 with TRBJ1-4, with D unclear. Trimming left V 0 bases short and J 7 bases short, with 6 bases between. The CDR3 loop spans 13 amino acids. The germline CDR1 and CDR2 sequences are LGHNA and YSLEER. In nucleotides, the CDR3 is TGCGCCAGCAGCCAAGAGACTGGTGAAAAACTGTTTTTT. Its translation: CASSQETGEKLFF.

V usage is TRBV7-8 and J usage is TRBJ2-7, with D maybe TRBD1 (5 bases). Germline assignment: CDR1 SGHVS and CDR2 FQNEAQ. CDR3 length equals 14 residues. The ends were cut back, 1 base at V and 4 bases at J, with 11 bases in the middle. CDR3 sequence reads: CASSLGGPAYEQYF. As DNA, the CDR3 is TGTGCCAGCAGCTTAGGGGGCCCGGCGTACGAGCAGTACTTC.

V usage is TRBV6-5 and J usage is TRBJ2-2; TRBD1 is a possible D gene (5 bases). This CDR3 has 15 residues. Trimming removed 7 bases at V and 3 bases at J, with 15 bases between. Germline V gene data show CDR1 as MNHEY and CDR2 as SVGAGI. CDR3 amino acids: CASNLIGAYTGELFF. Here the CDR3 DNA reads TGTGCCAGCAATCTTATAGGGGCCTACACCGGGGAGCTGTTTTTT.

The rearrangement links TRBV5-1 to TRBJ1-4, with a tentative D call TRBD1 (5 bases). The CDR3 contains 15 residues. Germline V CDR1 and CDR2: SGHRS, YFSETQ. Trimming removed 5 bases from V and 0 bases from J, with 11 bases in between. This chain's CDR3 is CASRGRQTTNEKLFF. CDR3 in DNA: TGCGCCAGCAGAGGTAGACAGACAACTAATGAAAAACTGTTTTTT.

The CDR3 DNA reads as TGTGCCAGCAGCCAACCCGGGGCGGTGGATACGCAGTATTTT. Translating it yields CASSQPGAVDTQYF. V gene TRBV4-2 combines with J gene TRBJ2-3; the D call may be TRBD1 or TRBD2 (5 bases each). The CDR3 has 14 residues. CDR1 is LGHNA and CDR2 is YNFKEQ in the germline V gene. V was clipped by 2 bases and J by 6 bases, with 12 bases between them.

The V call is TRBV19, the J call TRBJ1-5, with no clear D. The CDR3 extends over 16 amino acids. Per the germline V gene, CDR1 is LNHDA and CDR2 is SQIVND (reference sequence). The V end was cut by 3 bases, the J end by 3 bases, with 15 bases between. The CDR3 DNA is TGTGCCAGTAGTATCCTCGACCGGCAACTCAATCAGCCCCAGCATTTT. It yields the protein CASSILDRQLNQPQHF.

V usage is TRBV4-2 and J usage is TRBJ2-5; D is perhaps TRBD1 (6 bases). Germline loops: CDR1 LGHNA, CDR2 YNFKEQ. There are 14 residues in the CDR3. V was trimmed by 2 bases and J by 2 bases, leaving 9 bases between them. The CDR3 DNA reads TGTGCCAGCAGCCAAAACAGGGAGCAAGAGACCCAGTACTTC. This gives the protein CASSQNREQETQYF.

The chain uses TRBV5-1 and TRBJ2-7; D is perhaps TRBD1 or TRBD2 (5 bases each). Trimming removed 0 bases at V and 1 base at J, with 14 bases between. From germline, CDR1 is SGHRS and CDR2 YFSETQ. The CDR3 loop spans 16 amino acids. This CDR3 reads CASSLAPRGASYEQYF. The CDR3 coding sequence is TGCGCCAGCAGCTTGGCCCCCCGGGGCGCATCCTACGAGCAGTACTTC.

The gene calls are TRBV15 and TRBJ2-5; D may match TRBD1 or TRBD2 (6 bases each). Trimming cost V 1 base and J 5 bases, with 11 bases left between them. Germline-derived CDR1 and CDR2 are LNHNV and YYDKDF (reference sequence). The CDR3 is made up of 14 amino acids. The CDR3 DNA sequence: TGTGCCACCAGCAGAGGGGGGGCCGGGGAGACCCAGTACTTC. Residues: CATSRGGAGETQYF.

The chain combines TRBV5-1 with TRBJ2-1; possible D gene TRBD2, 6 bases. In germline, CDR1 is SGHRS, CDR2 YFSETQ. The CDR3 runs to 14 residues. V gave up 5 bases and J gave up 0 bases, with 9 bases separating them. CDR3 bases: TGCGCCAGCAGTAGCGGCAGCTCCTACAATGAGCAGTTCTTC. This sequence encodes CASSSGSSYNEQFF.

J is TRBJ2-1 and V is TRBV5-1, with TRBD2 matching over 12 bases. The CDR3 loop spans 15 amino acids. After removal of 5 bases from V and 4 bases from J, the junction contained 4 bases not matched to a gene. Germline values: CDR1 SGHRS, CDR2 YFSETQ. The DNA for the CDR3 is TGCGCCAGCAGAGGACTAGCGGGAAGATACAATGAGCAGTTCTTC. Protein sequence: CASRGLAGRYNEQFF. Based on the CDR3 plus reference TRBV5-1 and TRBJ2-1, the full variable domain is KAGVTQTPRYLIKTRGQQVTLSCSPISGHRSVSWYQQTPGQGLQFLFEYFSETQRNKGNFPGRFSGRQFSNSRSEMNVSTLELGDSALYLCASRGLAGRYNEQFFGPGTRLTVL.

The chain is built from TRBV2 and TRBJ1-6, with D unclear. The CDR3 is made up of 14 amino acids. V shed 2 bases and J shed 10 bases, with 12 bases lying between them. Germline-derived CDR1 and CDR2 are SNHLY and FYNNEI. CDR3 nucleotides: TGTGCCAGCAGTGAATTAGGGAGCGACTCACCCCTCCACTTT. Its protein is CASSELGSDSPLHF.

For the CDR3, the DNA is TGTGCCAGCAGCGCCCGGGCCTACTCTGGAAACACCATATATTTT. It encodes CASSARAYSGNTIYF. The rearrangement links TRBV9 to TRBJ1-3, with unresolved D. V was trimmed by 3 bases and J by 0 bases, leaving 10 bases between them. Germline V gene lookup returns CDR1 SGDLS and CDR2 YYNGEE. This CDR3 has 15 amino acids.

The V gene is TRBV7-2, the J gene TRBJ1-1, with a possible D match to TRBD1 (6 bases). The V and J ends lost 4 bases and 3 bases respectively, with 12 bases between them. Germline V gene sequence: CDR1 SGHTA, CDR2 FQGNSA. The CDR3 is 14 residues long. CDR3 DNA sequence: TGTGCCAGCAGCTCGAGGCAGGGGCACACTGAAGCTTTCTTT. It translates to CASSSRQGHTEAFF.

J is TRBJ1-4 and V is TRBV13; D ambiguous. Trimming took off 4 bases at V and 8 bases at J, with 14 bases between the two ends. The CDR3 extends over 14 amino acids. CDR1 and CDR2 from the germline V gene are PRHDT and FYEKMQ (reference sequence). CDR3 in amino acids: CASSSSDIGEKLFF. The DNA of the CDR3 is TGTGCCAGCAGCTCCAGTGATATCGGGGAAAAACTGTTTTTT.

The DNA of the CDR3 is TGTGCCAGCAGCTTAGCGCTGGGGGGGGCCTATGGCTACACCTTC. It specifies CASSLALGGAYGYTF. The genes are TRBV7-6 and TRBJ1-2, with D maybe TRBD1 (6 bases). CDR3 length: 15 amino acids. Germline V gene lookup returns CDR1 SGHVS and CDR2 FNYEAQ. The V gene lost 0 bases and the J gene lost 4 bases, with 12 bases spanning the gap. Combining the CDR3 with reference TRBV7-6 and TRBJ1-2 gives the whole variable domain GAGVSQSPRYKVTKRGQDVALRCDPISGHVSLYWYRQALGQGPEFLTYFNYEAQQDKSGLPNDRFSAERPEGSISTLTIQRTEQRDSAMYRCASSLALGGAYGYTFGSGTRLTVV.